The 30 T cell receptor beta chains reported below all come from one sample, sequenced in a study of control samples from healthy donors and cancer patients. Produced via immunoSEQ multiplex PCR; TCRdb's table is partial and in-frame only. This table holds around 100,000 clones, roughly 87% found once. Sequencing was performed on blood. Receptors were obtained from a woman aged 50 to 60 in good health.

The V and J genes are TRBV19 and TRBJ1-1; D gene uncertain. CDR1 and CDR2 (germline): LNHDA, SQIVND (reference sequence). The V end lost 6 bases, the J end lost 4 bases, and 12 bases lay between the germline ends. This CDR3 is 13 amino acids long. CDR3 sequence (DNA): TGTGCCAGTAGAATGGAGGGAACCACTGAAGCTTTCTTT. It is translated as CASRMEGTTEAFF.

To note about this clone: The germline gene is not matched at one end of the junction; a read error may be the cause. This chain connects TRBV6-2 or TRBV6-3 to TRBJ1-1; TRBD1 matches 7 bases. This CDR3 contains 15 residues. Germline-derived CDR1 and CDR2 are MNHEY and SVGEGT. The CDR3 nucleotides are TGTGCCAGCACTTACGGACAGGCTTTGAACACTGAAGCTTTCTTT. Translated: CASTYGQALNTEAFF.

V gene TRBV9 combines with J gene TRBJ1-5; D is unresolved. V lost 4 bases and J lost 4, with 12 bases in between. Germline V lookup: CDR1 SGDLS, CDR2 YYNGEE. The CDR3 contains 14 residues. The CDR3 loop reads CASSSGIPNQPQHF. The CDR3 coding sequence is TGTGCCAGCAGCTCCGGGATTCCTAATCAGCCCCAGCATTTT. Using reference TRBV9 and TRBJ1-5 for the parts outside the CDR3, the full variable domain is DSGVTQTPKHLITATGQRVTLRCSPRSGDLSVYWYQQSLDQGLQFLIQYYNGEERAKGNILERFSAQQFPDLHSELNLSSLELGDSALYFCASSSGIPNQPQHFGDGTRLSIL.

This chain uses TRBV5-1 with TRBJ1-2; D remains ambiguous. The V end was cut by 5 bases, the J end by 2 bases, with 7 bases between. This CDR3 is built from 12 residues. Germline CDR1 and CDR2: SGHRS and YFSETQ. The CDR3 sequence is CASRVLNYGYTF. The CDR3, as DNA: TGCGCCAGCAGGGTCCTAAACTATGGCTACACCTTC.

This chain joins TRBV30 and TRBJ1-4, with D maybe TRBD1 (6 bases). Germline loops: CDR1 GTSNPN, CDR2 SVGIG (reference sequence). V was shortened by 8 bases and J by 2 bases, with 15 bases between the two germline ends. This CDR3 spans 14 amino acids. The CDR3 nucleotides are TGTGCCGTAGGGGGGGGCGGTACTAATGAAAAACTGTTTTTT. Its protein is CAVGGGGTNEKLFF.

The genes are TRBV6-5 and TRBJ1-1; D remains unclear. Trimming shortened V by 2 bases and J by 7 bases, and 14 bases separated the two germline ends. Germline CDR1 reads MNHEY; CDR2 reads SVGAGI. This CDR3 has 14 amino acids. Here the CDR3 reads CASSYGNDVNEAFF. The DNA for the CDR3 is TGTGCCAGCAGTTACGGGAATGACGTTAATGAAGCTTTCTTT.

The rearrangement uses TRBV21-1 and TRBJ2-2; TRBD1, the D gene given by the table, was not confirmed from the DNA. TRBV21-1 is classified as a pseudogene. The CDR3 consists of 16 residues. The CDR3 here is CASSGSRGRLDGELFF. For the CDR3, the DNA is TGTGCCAGCAGCGGTTCCAGGGGGCGCCTCGACGGGGAGCTGTTTTTT.

The chain links TRBV7-2 to TRBJ2-1; 11 bases match TRBD2. Germline V lookup: CDR1 SGHTA, CDR2 FQGNSA. Trimming took 3 bases from V and 9 from J; bases not matched to a gene: 4. CDR3 length: 14 amino acids. DNA for the CDR3: TGTGCCAGCAGCTTGACTAGCGGGACGGCTGAGCAGTTCTTC. Its translation is CASSLTSGTAEQFF.

V and J are TRBV19 and TRBJ1-2; a weak D match, TRBD1 (5 bases). The germline gives CDR1 LNHDA, CDR2 SQIVND (reference sequence). V dropped 7 bases and J dropped 4 bases, with 16 bases sitting between them. This CDR3 is 14 amino acids long. For the CDR3, the DNA is TGTGCCAGTAATGGCGCAGGGCCTGGCTATGGCTACACCTTC. It is translated as CASNGAGPGYGYTF.

The V gene is TRBV5-1, the J gene TRBJ2-6; D remains unclear. The CDR3 has 15 residues. Trimming shortened V by 1 base and J by 0 bases, and 5 bases separated the two germline ends. Germline assignment: CDR1 SGHRS and CDR2 YFSETQ. The CDR3 is CASSLISSGANVLTF. Written as DNA, the CDR3 is TGCGCCAGCAGCTTGATCAGCTCTGGGGCCAACGTCCTGACTTTC. The full variable domain, rest sourced from reference TRBV5-1 and TRBJ2-6, is KAGVTQTPRYLIKTRGQQVTLSCSPISGHRSVSWYQQTPGQGLQFLFEYFSETQRNKGNFPGRFSGRQFSNSRSEMNVSTLELGDSALYLCASSLISSGANVLTFGAGSRLTVL.

The rearrangement links TRBV11-1 to TRBJ2-2; TRBD1 matches at 11 bases. Germline assignment: CDR1 SGHAT and CDR2 FQDESV (reference sequence). CDR3 length: 16 amino acids. With V trimmed by 5 bases and J by 4 bases, 6 bases remained unmatched. In nucleotides, the CDR3 is TGTGCCAGCAGCCTCGGAGGGACAGGGGGCACCGGGGAGCTGTTTTTT. Its translation is CASSLGGTGGTGELFF.

The chain joins TRBV5-1 to TRBJ1-5; a possible D gene is TRBD1 (5 bases). The CDR3 runs to 15 residues. CDR1 SGHRS and CDR2 YFSETQ come from the germline V gene. V lost 2 bases and J lost 0, with 9 bases in between. The CDR3 nucleotides are TGCGCCAGCAGCTTAACAGGCAATAGCAATCAGCCCCAGCATTTT. Its translation: CASSLTGNSNQPQHF.

The gene calls are TRBV19 and TRBJ2-1; 7 bases match TRBD1. The CDR3 spans 14 residues. CDR1 LNHDA and CDR2 SQIVND come from the germline V gene (reference sequence). Trimming at V came to 1 base and at J to 6 bases, leaving 3 bases not matched to a gene. CDR3 DNA: TGTGCCAGTAGTATAGGTACAGGGGTCAATGAGCAGTTCTTC. Protein sequence: CASSIGTGVNEQFF.

This clone was recorded once. This chain connects TRBV20-1 to TRBJ2-1; possibly TRBD2 for D (6 bases). The germline CDR1 and CDR2 sequences are DFQATT and SNEGSKA (reference sequence). V was clipped by 3 bases and J by 11 bases, with 11 bases between them. There are 11 residues in the CDR3. CDR3 amino acids: CSARITSKQFF. CDR3 nucleotide sequence: TGCAGTGCTAGGATTACTAGCAAGCAGTTCTTC.

The rearrangement uses TRBV2 and TRBJ2-4, with 8 bases fitting TRBD1. The junction had 8 bases not matched to a gene; V was cut back by 1 base and J by 6 bases. In germline, CDR1 is SNHLY, CDR2 FYNNEI. The CDR3 sequence is 16 residues long. CDR3 in amino acids: CASSEGRTGYRNIQYF. The CDR3 DNA follows: TGTGCCAGCAGTGAAGGGAGGACAGGGTATCGAAACATTCAGTACTTC.

This clone has only a few counts. The J gene is TRBJ1-6, the V gene TRBV11-2; D perhaps matches TRBD1 (5 bases). The germline CDR1 and CDR2 sequences are SGHAT and FQNNGV. This CDR3 is built from 14 residues. Trimming took off 5 bases at V and 8 bases at J, with 13 bases between the two ends. CDR3 coding DNA: TGTGCCAGCAGCGGGGCCACGTGGGATTCACCCCTCCACTTT. Translated: CASSGATWDSPLHF.

The chain employs TRBV6-5 and TRBJ1-1, with 8 nucleotides matching TRBD1. Per germline, CDR1 MNHEY and CDR2 SVGAGI. Trimming removed 7 bases from V and 3 bases from J; junction bases left unmatched: 4. The CDR3 runs to 13 residues. CDR3 amino acids: CASIRQGHTEAFF. The DNA for the CDR3 is TGTGCCAGCATAAGACAGGGGCACACTGAAGCTTTCTTT.

The genes are TRBV27 and TRBJ2-1, with D perhaps TRBD2 (6 bases). The CDR3 extends over 13 amino acids. Germline CDR1 is MNHEY and CDR2 is SMNVEV (reference sequence). Trimming removed 8 bases at V and 3 bases at J, with 11 bases between. The CDR3 loop is CASSRGNYNEQFF. CDR3 coding DNA: TGTGCCAGCTCCCGGGGGAACTACAATGAGCAGTTCTTC.

This chain uses TRBV30 with TRBJ1-2, with D perhaps TRBD1 (5 bases). Per the germline V gene, CDR1 is GTSNPN and CDR2 is SVGIG (reference sequence). CDR3 length equals 16 residues. V was pared by 2 bases and J by 1 base, with 17 bases between. The CDR3 loop is CAWSLLQEAYNYGYTF. In DNA form, the CDR3 reads TGTGCCTGGAGTCTATTACAGGAGGCATATAACTATGGCTACACCTTC.

The V call is TRBV19, the J call TRBJ2-1, with no clear D. From germline, CDR1 is LNHDA and CDR2 SQIVND (reference sequence). V dropped 3 bases and J dropped 6 bases, with 9 bases sitting between them. The CDR3 totals 13 residues. The CDR3 protein is CASSIVAGNEQFF. As DNA, the CDR3 is TGTGCCAGTAGTATCGTCGCAGGCAATGAGCAGTTCTTC. Drawing the rest from reference TRBV19 and TRBJ2-1, the complete variable domain is DGGITQSPKYLFRKEGQNVTLSCEQNLNHDAMYWYRQDPGQGLRLIYYSQIVNDFQKGDIAEGYSVSREKKESFPLTVTSAQKNPTAFYLCASSIVAGNEQFFGPGTRLTVL.

The rearrangement links TRBV5-1 to TRBJ2-5; possible D gene TRBD2, 5 bases. The germline V and J ends were trimmed by 5 bases and 5 bases, with 10 bases remaining between them. Per germline, CDR1 SGHRS and CDR2 YFSETQ. This CDR3 is built from 12 residues. CDR3 DNA: TGCGCCAGCAGAAACGGCGGGGAGACCCAGTACTTC. It specifies CASRNGGETQYF.

The gene calls are TRBV11-2 and TRBJ2-3; 12 nucleotides line up with TRBD2. The ends lost 3 bases at V and 0 bases at J; junction bases unmatched: 7. The CDR3 consists of 18 residues. Germline lookup yields CDR1 SGHAT and CDR2 FQNNGV. The CDR3 here is CASSFSSSGGGSTDTQYF. DNA of the CDR3: TGTGCCAGCAGCTTTTCGTCTAGCGGGGGGGGGAGCACAGATACGCAGTATTTT.

The chain links TRBV19 to TRBJ2-1; 10 positions match TRBD2. With 5 bases clipped from V and 4 bases from J, the junction kept 20 bases outside the gene matches. The CDR3 sequence is 20 residues long. Germline V gene sequence: CDR1 LNHDA, CDR2 SQIVND (reference sequence). CDR3 sequence: CASSSRISGRAEVPYNEQFF. CDR3 coding DNA: TGTGCCAGTAGTTCCCGGATCAGCGGGAGGGCCGAAGTCCCATACAATGAGCAGTTCTTC.

This chain joins TRBV4-3 and TRBJ2-3; the D is unclear. CDR3 length: 13 amino acids. The V and J ends lost 0 bases and 7 bases respectively, with 8 bases between them. CDR1 is LGHNA, CDR2 YSLEER, per germline. CDR3 amino acids: CASSQDPHNTQYF. The DNA of the CDR3 is TGCGCCAGCAGCCAAGATCCTCACAATACGCAGTATTTT.

This chain joins TRBV2 and TRBJ2-5; TRBD2 agrees at 12 bases. The CDR3 is 16 residues long. V trimming: 4 bases; J trimming: 5 bases; junction bases outside the gene matches: 8. The germline V gene encodes CDR1 SNHLY and CDR2 FYNNEI. Written as DNA, the CDR3 is TGTGCCAGCAGTGTTCTAGCGGGGGGGTCGTCCGAGACCCAGTACTTC. This translates into CASSVLAGGSSETQYF.

This chain links TRBV6-5 with TRBJ1-2; D gene ambiguous. The CDR3 runs to 14 residues. Trimming took off 0 bases at V and 4 bases at J, with 9 bases between the two ends. Germline V gives CDR1 MNHEY, CDR2 SVGAGI. DNA for the CDR3: TGTGCCAGCAGTTACTCGAACATTCCCTATGGCTACACCTTC. This translates into CASSYSNIPYGYTF.

The J gene is TRBJ2-3, the V gene TRBV5-4; 10 nucleotides agree with TRBD1. Looked up from germline, CDR1 is SGHNT and CDR2 is YYREEE (reference sequence). The CDR3 runs to 16 residues. V shed 7 bases, J shed 5 bases, and the junction held 13 bases outside the gene matches. The CDR3 here is CASSTGDRGGRDTQYF. The CDR3 bases are TGTGCCAGCTCGACGGGGGACAGGGGAGGAAGAGATACGCAGTATTTT. Together with reference TRBV5-4 and TRBJ2-3, the CDR3 gives the full variable domain: ETGVTQSPTHLIKTRGQQVTLRCSSQSGHNTVSWYQQALGQGPQFIFQYYREEENGRGNFPPRFSGLQFPNYSSELNVNALELDDSALYLCASSTGDRGGRDTQYFGPGTRLTVL.

The rearrangement links TRBV19 to TRBJ2-1; TRBD2 agrees at 8 bases. Germline loops: CDR1 LNHDA, CDR2 SQIVND (reference sequence). The trim removed 4 bases at V and 3 bases at J, leaving 20 bases unmatched. The CDR3 is 20 residues long. CDR3 sequence: CASSTPPRGGRGQYYNEQFF. In DNA form, the CDR3 reads TGTGCCAGTAGTACCCCCCCCCGCGGGGGGCGGGGCCAATACTACAATGAGCAGTTCTTC.

In its sample, this clone was seen once. The chain combines TRBV27 with TRBJ2-3, with a weak D call TRBD2 (5 bases). There are 13 residues in the CDR3. The germline V gene encodes CDR1 MNHEY and CDR2 SMNVEV (reference sequence). Trimming removed 5 bases from V and 6 bases from J, with 12 bases in between. The CDR3 loop is CASSPGLPDTQYF. The CDR3 DNA reads as TGTGCCAGCAGTCCCGGACTGCCCGATACGCAGTATTTT.

The CDR3 protein is CASSPAGAAKNIQYF. The DNA of the CDR3 is TGTGCCAGCAGCCCTGCTGGGGCGGCCAAAAACATTCAGTACTTC. The genes are TRBV11-1 and TRBJ2-4, with D maybe TRBD1 (5 bases). This CDR3 spans 15 amino acids. The V gene's germline CDR1 is SGHAT and CDR2 FQDESV (reference sequence). Deletions cut 5 bases from V and 1 base from J, with 12 bases between.